This TCR beta chain came from a study of T cell repertoires in cytomegalovirus infection. MiXCR was run by TCRdb on the reads, yielding one entry per CDR3 protein. The data contain 310,000 or so distinct CDR3 sequences, more than 20% of them singletons. V gave up 4 bases and J gave up 5 bases, with 24 bases separating them. Germline V CDR1 and CDR2: SGHRS, YFSETQ. The CDR3 contains 17 residues. A single count supports this clonotype. Material: PBMCs. This sequence joins TRBV5-1 and TRBJ1-1; a possible D gene is TRBD1 (6 bases). This sequence originates from a human donor in good health (CMV status not recorded). Some clones in this sample may be carry-over from other donors' samples. CDR3 in amino acids: CASSKGDRSNKGTEAFF. CDR3 DNA sequence: TGCGCCAGCAGCAAGGGGGACCGCTCAAATAAAGGGACTGAAGCTTTCTTT.